This entry is about one T cell receptor beta chain. Clones were read by immunoSEQ multiplex PCR, and TCRdb kept only the in-frame ones, dropping some. In the table there are 540,000 or so clones, around 82% of which are singletons. This sample is drawn from a study of shared T cell receptors in the human thymus. The germline gives CDR1 LNHDA, CDR2 SQIVND (reference sequence). The CDR3 totals 14 residues. Trimming removed 7 bases at V and 5 bases at J, with 15 bases between. These data were also filed under a second study, of human thymus T cells. That paper states: Thymic tissue was derived from resections collected during corrective heart surgery. Thymic and blood repertoires seemed to favor certain V and J genes. Unrelated individuals were reported by related research to share highly overlapping thymic repertoires.

Sequenced input: thymocytes. This sequence joins TRBV19 and TRBJ2-1, with D possibly matching TRBD2 (6 bases). The clonotype comes from a boy younger than two with a congenital heart defect. Written as DNA, the CDR3 is TGTGCCAGTACCCAAACGTCGGGGGACAATGAGCAGTTCTTC. It yields the protein CASTQTSGDNEQFF.